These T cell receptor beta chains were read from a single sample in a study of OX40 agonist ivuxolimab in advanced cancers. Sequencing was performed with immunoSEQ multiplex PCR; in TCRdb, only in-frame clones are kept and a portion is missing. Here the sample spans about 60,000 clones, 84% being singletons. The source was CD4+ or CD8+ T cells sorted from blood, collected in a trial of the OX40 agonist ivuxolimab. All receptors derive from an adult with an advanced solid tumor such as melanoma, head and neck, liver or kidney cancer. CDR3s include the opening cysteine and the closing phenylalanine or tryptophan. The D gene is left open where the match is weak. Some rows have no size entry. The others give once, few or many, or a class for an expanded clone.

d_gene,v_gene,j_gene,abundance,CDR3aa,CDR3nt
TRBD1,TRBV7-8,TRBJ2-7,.,CASSQPDRVGEQYF,TGTGCCAGCAGCCAACCCGACAGGGTAGGCGAGCAGTACTTC
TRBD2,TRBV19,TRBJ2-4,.,CASERGPGQNIQYF,TGTGCCTCAGAGCGGGGGCCAGGCCAAAACATTCAGTACTTC
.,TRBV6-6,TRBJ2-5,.,CARGKRVETQYF,TGTGCCAGGGGGAAGCGCGTGGAGACCCAGTACTTC
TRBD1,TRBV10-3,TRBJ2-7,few,CAISESKWDRSSYEQYF,TGTGCCATCAGTGAGTCGAAATGGGACAGGAGCTCCTACGAGCAGTACTTC
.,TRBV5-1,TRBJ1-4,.,CASRPGTATNEKLFF,TGCGCCAGCAGACCAGGGACTGCAACTAATGAAAAACTGTTTTTT
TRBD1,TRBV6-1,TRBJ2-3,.,CASRPDRVSDTQYF,TGTGCCAGCAGACCGGACAGGGTTTCAGATACGCAGTATTTT
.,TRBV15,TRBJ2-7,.,CATSIRTDGGEQYF,TGTGCCACCAGCATACGGACGGACGGGGGCGAGCAGTACTTC
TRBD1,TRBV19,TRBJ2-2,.,CATPGQDDTGELFF,TGTGCCACCCCCGGACAGGACGACACCGGGGAGCTGTTTTTT
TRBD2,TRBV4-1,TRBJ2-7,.,CASSQGPSGTGEQYF,TGCGCCAGCAGCCAAGGGCCTAGCGGGACTGGGGAGCAGTACTTC
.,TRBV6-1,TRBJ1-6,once,CASSEVGQGNSPLHF,TGTGCCAGCAGTGAAGTTGGGCAGGGAAATTCACCCCTCCACTTT
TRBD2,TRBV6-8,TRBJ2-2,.,CASSYLRTSANTGELFF,TGTGCCAGCAGTTACCTTAGGACTAGCGCGAACACCGGGGAGCTGTTTTTT
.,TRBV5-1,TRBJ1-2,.,CASTNGEIFYGYTF,TGCGCCAGCACTAACGGGGAGATTTTCTATGGCTACACCTTC
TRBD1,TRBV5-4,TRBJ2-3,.,CASSPRQGPDTQYF,TGTGCCAGCAGCCCGAGACAGGGGCCAGATACGCAGTATTTT
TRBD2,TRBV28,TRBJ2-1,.,CASSLSGLAGIEQFF,TGTGCCAGCAGTTTGAGCGGACTAGCGGGAATTGAGCAGTTCTTC
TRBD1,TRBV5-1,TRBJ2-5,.,CASSLGPRDRGKTQYF,TGCGCCAGCAGCTTGGGCCCCCGGGACAGGGGAAAGACCCAGTACTTC
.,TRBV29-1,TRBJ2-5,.,CSVGLVGGQETQYF,TGCAGCGTTGGACTAGTTGGGGGCCAAGAGACCCAGTACTTC
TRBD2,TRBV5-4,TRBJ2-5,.,CASSLERGGVETQYF,TGTGCCAGCAGCTTGGAGCGGGGAGGGGTAGAGACCCAGTACTTC
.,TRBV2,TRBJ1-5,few,CASSEARVTQPQHF,TGTGCCAGCAGTGAAGCCAGGGTAACCCAGCCCCAGCATTTT
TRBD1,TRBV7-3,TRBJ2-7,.,CASSLTGQNTYEQYF,TGTGCCAGCAGCTTAACGGGACAGAACACCTACGAGCAGTACTTC
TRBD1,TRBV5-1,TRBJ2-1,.,CASSRDRGSNEQFF,TGCGCCAGCAGCCGGGACAGGGGCTCCAATGAGCAGTTCTTC
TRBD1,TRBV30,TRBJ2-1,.,CASPGQGTGEQFF,TGTGCCTCACCGGGACAGGGGACCGGTGAGCAGTTCTTC
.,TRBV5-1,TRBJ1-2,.,CASSFGGTYTF,TGCGCCAGCAGCTTCGGTGGCACTTACACCTTC
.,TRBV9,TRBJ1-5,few,CASSVGGTGNQPQHF,TGTGCCAGCAGCGTAGGTGGAACGGGCAATCAGCCCCAGCATTTT
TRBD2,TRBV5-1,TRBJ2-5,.,CASSLAGTSGGGETQYF,TGCGCCAGCAGCTTAGCCGGGACTAGCGGGGGCGGGGAGACCCAGTACTTC
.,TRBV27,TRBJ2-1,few,CASSLETPVYNEQFF,TGTGCCAGCAGTTTGGAAACGCCAGTTTACAATGAGCAGTTCTTC
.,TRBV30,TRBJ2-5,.,CAWSVLGLETQYF,TGTGCCTGGAGTGTACTGGGGTTGGAGACCCAGTACTTC
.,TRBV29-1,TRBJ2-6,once,CSVPALSGANVLTF,TGCAGCGTGCCTGCCCTCTCTGGGGCCAACGTCCTGACTTTC